Reported below is one TCR beta chain. Its antigen is unknown. Second doses at about 4 or about 12 weeks were pooled. This specimen comes from a study of T cell responses to AZD1222 COVID-19 vaccine. Findings and caveats of the study: Mostly white British, mostly female donors; authors suggested clonal diversity may be underestimated.

This table comes from immunoSEQ multiplex PCR, and its TCRdb copy is limited to in-frame clones, with some not included. The sample has 89,000 or so clones, under 95% seen once. The source of this sequence is an adult who received the AZD1222 COVID-19 vaccine. The starting material was peripheral blood, obtained 28 days after the second AZD1222 dose.

Here the CDR3 reads CASSDNRRNTEAFF. DNA of the CDR3: TGTGCCAGCAGTGATAACAGGAGGAACACTGAAGCTTTCTTT. The J gene is TRBJ1-1, the V gene TRBV6-1; weak D call: TRBD1 (5 bases). Germline CDR1 and CDR2: MNHNS and SASEGT. V lost 3 bases and J 1 base, leaving 9 bases between the germline ends. The CDR3 is 14 amino acids.